One and the same sample provided the 25 T cell receptor beta chains below, sequenced in a study of blood T cell repertoires in COVID-19 (dated by TCRdb to the early 2020s). Library creation used the immunoSEQ multiplex PCR assay. In TCRdb, the immuneACCESS table is reduced to in-frame sequences with V and J assigned. These tables do not hold every clone; where another copy was compared, an unresolved V gene accounts for under half, and the others remain unexplained. The sample includes tens of thousands of clones, with approximately 90% observed a single time. About 20% of the sample is held by the ten biggest clonotypes. Sequencing was done on a sample of peripheral blood. The receptors here all came from a woman aged 60 to 75 with COVID-19, enrolled during active disease.

The rearrangement links TRBV29-1 to TRBJ2-6; no reliable D call. V lost 6 bases and J 2 bases, leaving 11 bases between the germline ends. Germline V gene data show CDR1 as SQVTM and CDR2 as ANQGSEA. CDR3 length: 14 residues. The CDR3: CSVKNRAGANVLTF. The CDR3 DNA reads TGCAGCGTGAAGAATCGCGCTGGGGCCAACGTCCTGACTTTC.

The genes are TRBV3-1 (or the pseudogene TRBV3-2) and TRBJ2-3, with D tentatively TRBD2 (6 bases). The CDR3 is 17 amino acids. The germline CDR1 and CDR2 sequences are LGHDT and YNNKEL (reference sequence). With 0 bases removed from V and 4 bases from J, the gap between germline ends came to 17 bases. The CDR3 DNA reads TGTGCCAGCAGCCAAGATAGAAGGAGGGGTTGGGCAGATACGCAGTATTTT. This encodes CASSQDRRRGWADTQYF.

The J gene is TRBJ2-7, the V gene TRBV19, with TRBD2 matching 9 bases. Germline V gives CDR1 LNHDA, CDR2 SQIVND (reference sequence). The V segment lost 4 bases and the J segment 4 bases; nucleotides outside the gene matches: 8. The CDR3 spans 15 residues. Here the CDR3 reads CASSTISGSWYEQYF. Here the CDR3 DNA reads TGTGCCAGTAGTACGATTAGCGGGAGCTGGTACGAGCAGTACTTC.

The gene calls are TRBV10-3 and TRBJ1-4, with 7 bases that match TRBD1. The germline gives CDR1 ENHRY, CDR2 SYGVKD. The CDR3 extends over 15 amino acids. The junction had 6 bases not matched to a gene; V was cut back by 4 bases and J by 4 bases. CDR3 sequence reads: CAISGGTVSNEKLFF. The DNA for the CDR3 is TGTGCCATCAGTGGGGGGACAGTCAGTAATGAAAAACTGTTTTTT.

This clone was found once. This chain links TRBV7-2 with TRBJ2-1; weak D call: TRBD1 (5 bases). Trimming pared 2 bases from V and 9 bases from J, leaving 8 bases between. The CDR3 covers 12 residues. Germline loops: CDR1 SGHTA, CDR2 FQGNSA. The CDR3 sequence: CASSLQGIEQFF. The CDR3 DNA follows: TGTGCCAGCAGCTTACAGGGTATTGAGCAGTTCTTC.

The rearrangement uses TRBV11-2 and TRBJ1-5; no reliable D call. The germline V gene encodes CDR1 SGHAT and CDR2 FQNNGV. The CDR3 spans 15 residues. V was cut by 0 bases and J by 3 bases, with 9 bases left in between. In DNA, the CDR3 is TGTGCCAGCAGCTTAGATGGTCAGGTCAATCAGCCCCAGCATTTT. This translates into CASSLDGQVNQPQHF.

This chain joins TRBV3-1 (or the pseudogene TRBV3-2) and TRBJ1-1; tentatively, D is TRBD1 (5 bases). The ends were cut back, 4 bases at V and 0 bases at J, with 6 bases in the middle. This CDR3 has 13 residues. The V gene's germline CDR1 is LGHDT and CDR2 YNNKEL (reference sequence). The CDR3 here is CASSPGVNTEAFF. CDR3 nucleotides: TGTGCCAGCAGCCCGGGGGTGAACACTGAAGCTTTCTTT.

The chain is built from TRBV11-3 and TRBJ2-1; perhaps TRBD2 as D (5 bases). The V gene lost 1 base and the J gene lost 7 bases, with 8 bases spanning the gap. The CDR3 consists of 13 residues. Germline V gene data show CDR1 as SGHNT and CDR2 as YENEEA. Here the CDR3 DNA reads TGTGCCAGCAGCTTAGTCCGGAGGAATGAGCAGTTCTTC. It codes for CASSLVRRNEQFF.

Comment on this clone: At one end, the junction sequence differs from germline, possibly due to a read error. V gene TRBV7-7 combines with J gene TRBJ2-2; unclear D gene. The CDR3 is 14 residues long. The germline gives CDR1 SSHAT, CDR2 FNYEAQ (reference sequence). The DNA of the CDR3 is TGTGCTAGCAGCTCGAGCTCGAACACCGGGGAGCTGTTTTTT. Its protein is CASSSSSNTGELFF. The whole variable domain, filled in from reference TRBV7-7 and TRBJ2-2, reads GAGVSQSPRYKVTKRGQDVTLRCDPISSHATLYWYQQALGQGPEFLTYFNYEAQPDKSGLPSDRFSAERPEGSISTLTIQRTEQRDSAMYRCASSSSSNTGELFFGEGSRLTVL.

The chain carries TRBV4-2 and TRBJ1-1; 7 positions match TRBD1. There are 17 residues in the CDR3. V lost 0 bases, J lost 2 bases, and 9 bases stayed unmatched. Germline V gives CDR1 LGHNA, CDR2 YNFKEQ. The DNA for the CDR3 is TGTGCCAGCAGCCAAGATTGGGCAGGGGGTTTAAACACTGAAGCTTTCTTT. Its translation: CASSQDWAGGLNTEAFF.

This clone was counted once. The genes are TRBV27 and TRBJ1-4; TRBD1 matches at 7 bases. J was trimmed by 7 bases and V by 2 bases; bases with no gene match: 7. Germline lookup yields CDR1 MNHEY and CDR2 SMNVEV (reference sequence). The CDR3 contains 15 residues. The CDR3 DNA follows: TGTGCCAGCAGTTTAGGAACAGGGGCTCGTGAAAAACTGTTTTTT. Protein: CASSLGTGAREKLFF.

The chain combines TRBV6-5 with TRBJ2-7, with 12 bases matching TRBD2. CDR3 size: 15 residues. CDR1 is MNHEY, CDR2 SVGAGI, per germline. With 5 bases clipped from V and 0 bases from J, the junction kept 2 bases outside the gene matches. CDR3 sequence (DNA): TGTGCCAGCAGTCAGACTAGCGGGAGCTCCTACGAGCAGTACTTC. Translating gives CASSQTSGSSYEQYF.

This sequence joins TRBV7-2 and TRBJ1-2; D may be TRBD1 (6 bases). V gave up 1 base and J gave up 1 base, with 16 bases separating them. CDR3 length equals 17 residues. Germline CDR1 SGHTA, CDR2 FQGNSA. CDR3 loop: CASSLVDSSVLNYGYTF. CDR3 in DNA: TGTGCCAGCAGCTTAGTGGACAGTTCCGTTCTTAACTATGGCTACACCTTC.

This chain joins TRBV6-2 or TRBV6-3 and TRBJ1-5; perhaps TRBD1 as D (5 bases). The CDR3 loop spans 17 amino acids. Germline V gives CDR1 MNHEY, CDR2 SVGEGT. V was cut by 0 bases and J by 6 bases, with 18 bases left in between. DNA for the CDR3: TGTGCCAGCAGTTACTCGGTCGCGGGAGGGGTGAGTCAGCCCCAGCATTTT. Residues: CASSYSVAGGVSQPQHF.

The V call is TRBV27, the J call TRBJ1-2; 9 bases are shared with TRBD1. CDR3 length: 14 amino acids. Losses at the gene ends were 6 bases for V and 7 bases for J; bases not matched to a gene: 9. Germline CDR1 reads MNHEY; CDR2 reads SMNVEV (reference sequence). CDR3: CASSLIGTGFGYTF. The CDR3 coding sequence is TGTGCCAGCAGCCTAATCGGGACAGGGTTTGGCTACACCTTC.

This sequence joins TRBV7-8 and TRBJ1-5; tentative D call: TRBD1 (6 bases). Germline V gene sequence: CDR1 SGHVS, CDR2 FQNEAQ. This CDR3 region has 16 residues. V lost 2 bases, J lost 2 bases, and 13 bases lay in between. The CDR3 loop is CASSLTAGVGNQPQHF. The CDR3 DNA follows: TGTGCCAGCAGCTTAACTGCAGGGGTGGGCAATCAGCCCCAGCATTTT.

This chain connects TRBV18 to TRBJ2-7; 16 bases are shared with TRBD2. The ends lost 3 bases at V and 0 bases at J; junction bases unmatched: 5. This CDR3 contains 18 residues. The germline V gene encodes CDR1 KGHSH and CDR2 LQKENI. DNA of the CDR3: TGTGCCAGCTCACCCTTGGGACTAGCGGGAGGGCCCTCCTACGAGCAGTACTTC. It translates to CASSPLGLAGGPSYEQYF.

This clone showed up just once. The chain recombines TRBV18 with TRBJ2-7, with D tentatively TRBD1 (5 bases). V was trimmed by 4 bases and J by 3 bases, leaving 10 bases between them. The germline V gene has CDR1 KGHSH and CDR2 LQKENI. CDR3 length equals 13 residues. DNA of the CDR3: TGTGCCAGCTCACAAGGGGCCAACTACGAGCAGTACTTC. It specifies CASSQGANYEQYF.

This clone has just one count. V gene TRBV5-1 combines with J gene TRBJ1-4; 9 nucleotides line up with TRBD1. Germline loops: CDR1 SGHRS, CDR2 YFSETQ. This CDR3 comprises 15 residues. J gave up 8 bases and V 0 bases, and 5 bases lay outside the gene matches. This CDR3 is CASSLAGQGLEKLFF. CDR3 DNA sequence: TGCGCCAGCAGCTTGGCGGGACAGGGTCTGGAAAAACTGTTTTTT.

In DNA form, the CDR3 reads TGTGCCTGGAAACTAGCGGGAGCCACCTACGAGCAGTACTTC. Its protein product is CAWKLAGATYEQYF. V usage is TRBV30 and J usage is TRBJ2-7; 11 bases match TRBD2. The V and J ends lost 4 bases and 2 bases, in that order; junction bases with no gene match: 4. CDR1 and CDR2 (germline): GTSNPN, SVGIG (reference sequence). CDR3 length equals 14 residues. Full variable domain (missing parts from reference TRBV30 and TRBJ2-7): SQTIHQWPATLVQPVGSPLSLECTVEGTSNPNLYWYRQAAGRGLQLLFYSVGIGQISSEVPQNLSASRPQDRQFILSSKKLLLSDSGFYLCAWKLAGATYEQYFGPGTRLTVT.

This clone appeared a few times. The chain carries TRBV7-9 and TRBJ1-1; maybe TRBD1 (5 bases). The CDR3 consists of 12 residues. Germline V lookup: CDR1 SEHNR, CDR2 FQNEAQ (reference sequence). V was clipped by 5 bases and J by 3 bases, with 7 bases between them. The CDR3 loop reads CASSIQDTEAFF. CDR3 bases: TGTGCCAGCAGCATACAGGACACTGAAGCTTTCTTT.

J is TRBJ2-7 and V is TRBV3-1 (or the pseudogene TRBV3-2); D perhaps matches TRBD1 (6 bases). Germline assignment: CDR1 LGHDT and CDR2 YNNKEL (reference sequence). The germline V and J ends were trimmed by 2 bases and 4 bases, with 21 bases remaining between them. The CDR3 sequence is 17 residues long. Here the CDR3 DNA reads TGTGCCAGCAGCCAACTACAGACAGGCGGGCCTAGGTACGAGCAGTACTTC. Translated: CASSQLQTGGPRYEQYF.

J is TRBJ2-1 and V is TRBV30; 8 bases are shared with TRBD2. There are 15 residues in the CDR3. V lost 4 bases to trimming and J lost 3 bases; unmatched junction nucleotides: 8. Germline values: CDR1 GTSNPN, CDR2 SVGIG (reference sequence). This CDR3 reads CAWKERENFYNEQFF. Here the CDR3 DNA reads TGTGCCTGGAAGGAGCGGGAGAACTTCTACAATGAGCAGTTCTTC.

The chain is built from TRBV5-5 and TRBJ1-5; 11 nucleotides agree with TRBD1. Germline V lookup: CDR1 SGHKS, CDR2 YYEKEE (reference sequence). The V gene end was trimmed by 4 bases and the J gene end by 4 bases; junction bases not matched to a gene: 10. CDR3 length: 17 residues. DNA of the CDR3: TGTGCCAGCAGCACTCTAACCGGGACAGGGGGGAATCAGCCCCAGCATTTT. Translated: CASSTLTGTGGNQPQHF.

This chain joins TRBV2 and TRBJ2-1; 12 bases agree with TRBD2. Germline trimming cut 6 bases from V and 4 bases from J; bases unmatched to any gene: 4. The CDR3 is 15 residues long. Germline loops: CDR1 SNHLY, CDR2 FYNNEI. CDR3 DNA sequence: TGTGCCAGCAGCCGAGGACTAGCGGGATACAATGAGCAGTTCTTC. It encodes CASSRGLAGYNEQFF. The full variable domain, with the rest looked up from reference TRBV2 and TRBJ2-1, is EPEVTQTPSHQVTQMGQEVILRCVPISNHLYFYWYRQILGQKVEFLVSFYNNEISEKSEIFDDQFSVERPDGSNFTLKIRSTKLEDSAMYFCASSRGLAGYNEQFFGPGTRLTVL.